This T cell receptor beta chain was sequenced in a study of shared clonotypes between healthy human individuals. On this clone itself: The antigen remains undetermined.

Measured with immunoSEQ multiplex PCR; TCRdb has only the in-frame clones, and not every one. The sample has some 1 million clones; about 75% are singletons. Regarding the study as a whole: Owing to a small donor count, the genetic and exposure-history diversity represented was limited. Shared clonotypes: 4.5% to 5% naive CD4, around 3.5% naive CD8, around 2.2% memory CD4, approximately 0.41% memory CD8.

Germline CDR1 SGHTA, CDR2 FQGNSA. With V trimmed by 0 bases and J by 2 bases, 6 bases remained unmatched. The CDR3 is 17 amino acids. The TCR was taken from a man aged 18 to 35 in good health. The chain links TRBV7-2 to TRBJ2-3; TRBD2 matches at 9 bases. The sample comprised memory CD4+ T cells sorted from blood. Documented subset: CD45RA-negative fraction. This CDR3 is CASSLAGAGGFTDTQYF. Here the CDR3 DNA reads TGTGCCAGCAGCTTAGCCGGGGCGGGAGGGTTCACAGATACGCAGTATTTT.